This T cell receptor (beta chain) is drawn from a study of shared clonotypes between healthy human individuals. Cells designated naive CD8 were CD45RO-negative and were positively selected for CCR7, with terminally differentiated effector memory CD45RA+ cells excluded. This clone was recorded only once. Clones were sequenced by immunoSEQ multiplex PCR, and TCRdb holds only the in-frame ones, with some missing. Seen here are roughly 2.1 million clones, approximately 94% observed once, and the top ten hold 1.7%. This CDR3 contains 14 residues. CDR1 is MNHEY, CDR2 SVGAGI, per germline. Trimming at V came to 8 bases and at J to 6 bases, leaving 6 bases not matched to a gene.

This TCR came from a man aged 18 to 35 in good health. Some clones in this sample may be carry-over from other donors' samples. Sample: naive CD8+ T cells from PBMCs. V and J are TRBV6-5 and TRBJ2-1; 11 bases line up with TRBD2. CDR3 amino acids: CASASGGSSNEQFF. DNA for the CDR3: TGTGCCAGCGCTAGCGGGGGGAGCTCCAATGAGCAGTTCTTC.